A selection of T cell receptor beta chains follows, all from one sample in a study of regulatory T cells in long-lasting Graves disease. TCRdb used MiXCR to reprocess the multiplex PCR reads, holding one entry per CDR3 protein. The table shows 300,000 to 500,000 distinct CDR3 sequences, with roughly 20% occurring only once. Sequencing used peripheral blood mononuclear cells (PBMCs), obtained when the disease was refractory, from a patient treated with antithyroid drugs. These receptors all stem from a female donor with Graves disease. Both conserved end residues are part of each CDR3. The order of the fields is D gene, J gene, clone size, V gene, CDR3 DNA, CDR3 protein. D genes are given only for firm matches. Some rows mark clone size as missing; the rest say once, few, many or name a class of expanded clone.

-	TRBJ2-5	few	TRBV27	TGTGCCAGCATGGTTGGGGGCGGAGAGACCCAGTACTTC	CASMVGGGETQYF
TRBD1	TRBJ1-1	-	TRBV11-2	TGTGCCAGCCAGGGAACAGGGGGGACTGAAGCTTTCTTT	CASQGTGGTEAFF
TRBD2	TRBJ2-2	-	TRBV25-1	TGTGCCAGCAGTGAAATTACTAGCGATACCGGGGAGCTGTTTTTT	CASSEITSDTGELFF
-	TRBJ2-7	-	TRBV4-3	TGCGCCAGCAGCCGAGGACACCAAGTCCCCTACGAGCAGTACTTC	CASSRGHQVPYEQYF
TRBD1	TRBJ1-4	-	TRBV29-1	TGCAGCGTTGGACAGGGAACAACTAATGAAAAACTGTTTTTT	CSVGQGTTNEKLFF
-	TRBJ2-7	many	TRBV27	TGTGCCAGCAGTTACGGGGACTCCTACGAGCAGTACTTC	CASSYGDSYEQYF
TRBD1	TRBJ1-2	many	TRBV28	TGTGCCAGCAGTCCCCGTCAGGGGGCTCTACTAAATGGCTACACCTTC	CASSPRQGALLNGYTF
TRBD1	TRBJ2-5	-	TRBV5-4	TGTGCCAGCAGTCTATTCGGACAGGAAAGAAAAGAGACCCAGTACTTC	CASSLFGQERKETQYF
TRBD1	TRBJ2-7	many	TRBV5-1	TGCGCCAGCAGCTCATCCGGGACAGGGTCCGAGCAGTACTTC	CASSSSGTGSEQYF
TRBD1	TRBJ1-1	-	TRBV5-1	TGCGCCAGCAGCTGGGAACAGGGGAGAGTCGCTGAAGCTTCCTTT	CASSWEQGRVAEASF
TRBD2	TRBJ2-1	few	TRBV7-3	TGTGCCAGCAGCTTATCCACTAGCGGGAGGGCCAATGAGCAGTTCTTC	CASSLSTSGRANEQFF
TRBD1	TRBJ1-2	many	TRBV11-2	TGTGCCAGCAGCTTAACCGGGACAGGGGGTTACATCTATGGCTACACCTTC	CASSLTGTGGYIYGYTF
-	TRBJ1-2	many	TRBV3-1	TGTGCCAGCAGCAAAGGTCCAGGGCGGGGCACTAACTATGGCTACACCTTC	CASSKGPGRGTNYGYTF
-	TRBJ1-5	-	TRBV27	TGTGCCAGCAGCCCAGAGAGGTCTAATAGCAATCAGCCCCAGCATTTT	CASSPERSNSNQPQHF
TRBD1	TRBJ2-5	-	TRBV6-5	TGTGCCAGCAGTTACTCGACAGGGGGCCCCCCTCCCCAGTACTTC	CASSYSTGGPPPQYF
-	TRBJ1-2	few	TRBV3-1	TGTGCCAGCAGCCAAGGTGATTTCTATGGCTACACCTTC	CASSQGDFYGYTF
TRBD1	TRBJ2-6	many	TRBV2	TGTGCCAGCAACGTAGGACAGGGTACTGGGGCCAACGTCCTGACTTTC	CASNVGQGTGANVLTF
TRBD1	TRBJ2-7	few	TRBV29-1	TGCAGCGTTATGCGGGACAGGGGGCTCGAGCAGTACTTC	CSVMRDRGLEQYF
-	TRBJ1-2	few	TRBV7-2	TGTGCCAGCAGTCCACCCCGGGGGGGGGGGGAGGGCTACACCTTC	CASSPPRGGGEGYTF
TRBD1	TRBJ2-7	-	TRBV28	TGTGCCGGCAGTTTAGTAGGGGGCAGGTACTACGAGCAGTACTTC	CAGSLVGGRYYEQYF
TRBD1	TRBJ1-2	-	TRBV28	TGTGCCAGCAGTCCAGGACAGGGGGGGGTCTATGGCTACACCTTC	CASSPGQGGVYGYTF
-	TRBJ1-1	many	TRBV12-3/TRBV12-4	TGTGCCAGCAGTTCCGGCAGGGAACCTTTCTTT	CASSSGREPFF
-	TRBJ2-5	many	TRBV28	TGTGCCAGCAGTTTAAGGAGGGGCCAAGAGACCCAGTACTTC	CASSLRRGQETQYF
-	TRBJ1-2	few	TRBV10-3	TGTGCCATCAGCACCGGGACAATTAATAACTATGGCTACACCTTC	CAISTGTINNYGYTF
TRBD2	TRBJ2-7	-	TRBV10-3	TGTGCCATCAGTGGGACTAGCGGGAGTCGTGGAGAGCAGTACTTC	CAISGTSGSRGEQYF
-	TRBJ2-5	-	TRBV4-1	TGCGCCAGCAGCCCTCGTACGTACCAAGAGACCCAGTACTTC	CASSPRTYQETQYF
-	TRBJ1-4	many	TRBV6-2/TRBV6-3	TGTGCAACTAAGCTTTTACCCTTTGCAACTAATGAAAAACTGTTTTTT	CATKLLPFATNEKLFF
-	TRBJ1-6	-	TRBV5-1	TGCGCCAGCAGCTTAGCGTTCCTTGGGTCACCCCTCCACTTT	CASSLAFLGSPLHF
-	TRBJ1-6	many	TRBV7-2	TGTGCCAGCAGCTTAGGGGTTGAGCGGAATTCACCCCTCCACTTT	CASSLGVERNSPLHF
-	TRBJ1-4	many	TRBV11-2	TGTGCCAGCAGCTGGTCAGGGACGTCTAATGAAAAACTGTTTTTT	CASSWSGTSNEKLFF
TRBD2	TRBJ2-5	many	TRBV11-2	TGTGCCAGCAGCAGGGGACTAGCGGAGGGAGAGACCCAGTACTTC	CASSRGLAEGETQYF
TRBD1	TRBJ2-4	many	TRBV7-3	TGTGCCAGCAGCTTAGGACAGGGGCCGCAAAACATTCAGTACTTC	CASSLGQGPQNIQYF
TRBD2	TRBJ2-7	few	TRBV20-1	TGCAGTGGCAGGCCAGCGGGAGAGTACGAGCAGTACTTC	CSGRPAGEYEQYF
TRBD1	TRBJ2-7	many	TRBV7-2	TGTGCCAGCAGCTTATCCGGACAGGTCACCTACGAGCAGTACTTC	CASSLSGQVTYEQYF
-	TRBJ2-7	few	TRBV4-3	TGCGCCAGCAGCCAAGACACCGAATCCTACGAGCAGTACTTC	CASSQDTESYEQYF
-	TRBJ1-5	many	TRBV28	TGTGCCAGCAACAGTCAGCCCCAGCATTTT	CASNSQPQHF
-	TRBJ1-5	-	TRBV29-1	TGCAGCGTTGAATTCTCCCGGGGCCAGCCCCAGCATTTT	CSVEFSRGQPQHF
-	TRBJ1-1	-	TRBV15	TGTGCCACCAGCAGAGATGGAAATATTTACATGAACACTGAAGCTTTCTTT	CATSRDGNIYMNTEAFF
-	TRBJ1-1	many	TRBV10-3	TGTGCCATCAGTGATGGGACGGATGAAGCTTTCTTT	CAISDGTDEAFF
TRBD1	TRBJ2-5	many	TRBV12-3/TRBV12-4	TGTGCCAGCAGTGCAGGACAGGGGTTAGAGACCCAGTACTTC	CASSAGQGLETQYF
TRBD1	TRBJ1-5	-	TRBV10-2	TGCGCCAGCAGTGCCCTCCAGGACAGGGCAGAAGGCGATAATCAGCCCCAGCATTTT	CASSALQDRAEGDNQPQHF
TRBD1	TRBJ2-5	many	TRBV29-1	TGCAGCGTTGAAGCAGGGACAGTTGGAGAGACCCAGTACTTC	CSVEAGTVGETQYF
-	TRBJ2-7	many	TRBV2	TGTGCCAGTCGCCGGGACATCTCCTACGAGCAGTACTTC	CASRRDISYEQYF
-	TRBJ1-1	-	TRBV19	TGTGCCAGTAGTCCAATCCCCCCCACGAACACTGAAGCTTTCTTT	CASSPIPPTNTEAFF